The 19 T cell receptor beta chains in this list originate from one sample, sequenced in a study of T cells after yellow fever vaccination. TCRdb re-derived calls from the 5' RACE reads in MiXCR, one entry per CDR3 protein. The sample has about 300,000 distinct CDR3 sequences, roughly 8.7% seen once. Sequencing was performed on CD4+ T cells sorted from PBMCs, taken 5 days after the yellow fever booster vaccination. The receptors stem from a man younger than 30 who received the YFV17D yellow fever vaccine.

This clonotype was recorded a few times. The genes are TRBV14 and TRBJ2-1, with a tentative D call TRBD1 (5 bases). The germline V and J ends were trimmed by 7 bases and 7 bases, with 14 bases remaining between them. The germline gives CDR1 SGHDN, CDR2 FVKESK. The CDR3 covers 13 residues. CDR3 protein: CASMAGLWNEQFF. The CDR3 coding sequence is TGTGCCAGCATGGCAGGGCTGTGGAATGAGCAGTTCTTC.

This clonotype was detected only a few times. The CDR3 reads CASSSRVKRDFLYGYTF. The DNA for the CDR3 is TGTGCCAGCAGCTCCAGAGTCAAGCGGGATTTTCTCTATGGCTACACCTTC. The chain is built from TRBV5-4 and TRBJ1-2; D gene unclear. The CDR3 loop spans 17 amino acids. V was trimmed by 3 bases and J by 4 bases, leaving 22 bases between them. Germline CDR1 SGHNT, CDR2 YYREEE (reference sequence).

This clonotype was counted at least ten times. The genes are TRBV10-3 and TRBJ2-7; perhaps TRBD1 as D (5 bases). CDR3 size: 15 residues. V gave up 0 bases and J gave up 9 bases, with 18 bases separating them. In germline, CDR1 is ENHRY, CDR2 SYGVKD. The CDR3: CAISESWEGAARQYF. CDR3 nucleotides: TGTGCCATCAGTGAGTCATGGGAAGGGGCAGCTCGGCAGTACTTC.

The V and J genes are TRBV6-6 and TRBJ1-5; D might be TRBD1 (6 bases). The CDR3 spans 15 residues. Germline V gives CDR1 MNHNY, CDR2 SVGAGI (reference sequence). The ends were cut back, 2 bases at V and 1 base at J, with 9 bases in the middle. The CDR3 DNA is TGTGCCAGCAGTTACCCCACAGGGAGCAATCAGCCCCAGCATTTT. Translation gives CASSYPTGSNQPQHF.

Note on this clonotype: One end of the junction does not line up with germline, which may come from a read error. The J gene is TRBJ2-5, the V gene TRBV12-3 or TRBV12-4, with D tentatively TRBD1 or TRBD2 (5 bases each). The CDR3 has 11 amino acids. CDR3 DNA: TGTGCCAGCAGTCTCGGGACCATCCCGGACTTC. It yields the protein CASSLGTIPDF.

CDR3 nucleotide sequence: TGTGCCAGCACCCTTACCCCAGGCAGTGGCTACACCTTC. Protein: CASTLTPGSGYTF. The V and J genes are TRBV6-5 and TRBJ1-2; D gene uncertain. The length of the CDR3 is 13 residues. From germline, CDR1 is MNHEY and CDR2 SVGAGI. Trimming removed 7 bases at V and 7 bases at J, with 16 bases between.

The chain employs TRBV12-3 or TRBV12-4 and TRBJ1-6, with 7 bases matching TRBD1. The CDR3 loop spans 15 amino acids. The V and J ends lost 3 bases and 4 bases, in that order; junction bases with no gene match: 3. CDR3 in amino acids: CASSLGQQYNSPLHF. DNA of the CDR3: TGTGCCAGCAGTTTGGGACAGCAATATAATTCACCCCTCCACTTT.

This clonotype has more than one count but fewer than ten. The rearrangement uses TRBV7-2 and TRBJ2-2; D not certain. The CDR3 has 14 residues. V lost 1 base and J 7 bases, leaving 10 bases between the germline ends. Germline lookup yields CDR1 SGHTA and CDR2 FQGNSA. CDR3 nucleotide sequence: TGTGCCAGCAGCTTAGGTCTGAGGAACGGGGAGCTGTTTTTT. It specifies CASSLGLRNGELFF.

This clonotype appeared a few times. V gene TRBV7-7 combines with J gene TRBJ1-1, with a possible D match to TRBD1 (5 bases). The germline gives CDR1 SSHAT, CDR2 FNYEAQ (reference sequence). This CDR3 is built from 13 residues. The V gene lost 7 bases and the J gene lost 7 bases, with 16 bases spanning the gap. The CDR3 sequence is CASTIAPGGEAFF. CDR3 bases: TGTGCCAGCACCATAGCACCCGGGGGTGAAGCTTTCTTT. The full variable domain, with the rest looked up from reference TRBV7-7 and TRBJ1-1, is GAGVSQSPRYKVTKRGQDVTLRCDPISSHATLYWYQQALGQGPEFLTYFNYEAQPDKSGLPSDRFSAERPEGSISTLTIQRTEQRDSAMYRCASTIAPGGEAFFGQGTRLTVV.

The chain uses TRBV9 and TRBJ2-5; a weak D match, TRBD2 (6 bases). V lost 0 bases, J lost 0 bases, and 9 bases lay in between. The CDR3 length is 15 residues. Germline V gene data show CDR1 as SGDLS and CDR2 as YYNGEE. The CDR3 region has the DNA TGTGCCAGCAGCGTAGGACTAGAGTACCAAGAGACCCAGTACTTC. It specifies CASSVGLEYQETQYF. Full variable domain (remainder filled in from reference TRBV9 and TRBJ2-5): DSGVTQTPKHLITATGQRVTLRCSPRSGDLSVYWYQQSLDQGLQFLIQYYNGEERAKGNILERFSAQQFPDLHSELNLSSLELGDSALYFCASSVGLEYQETQYFGPGTRLLVL.

This chain uses TRBV12-3 or TRBV12-4 with TRBJ2-1; 8 nucleotides match TRBD1. Losses at the gene ends were 1 base for V and 10 bases for J; bases not matched to a gene: 6. The CDR3 extends over 14 amino acids. For the CDR3, the DNA is TGTGCCAGCAGTTTAGATCAGGGGGCAGGAGAGCAGTTCTTC. Translating it yields CASSLDQGAGEQFF.

The chain combines TRBV12-3 or TRBV12-4 with TRBJ2-1; the match to TRBD2 covers 8 bases. The J segment lost 9 bases and the V segment lost 2 bases, leaving 6 bases of the junction unmatched. The CDR3 runs to 14 residues. CDR3 sequence: CASSLFTSGSEQFF. The CDR3 nucleotides read TGTGCCAGCAGTTTATTTACTAGCGGCAGTGAGCAGTTCTTC.

The chain is built from TRBV6-1 and TRBJ2-7; 9 bases align to TRBD1. CDR3 length: 15 residues. Trimming at V came to 1 base and at J to 7 bases, leaving 8 bases not matched to a gene. Germline CDR1 MNHNS, CDR2 SASEGT. In DNA, the CDR3 is TGTGCCAGCAGTGAAGGAATAACAGGGGGCTGGGAGCAGTACGTC. It yields the protein CASSEGITGGWEQYV.

This clonotype was counted a few times. The chain links TRBV5-1 to TRBJ1-2; TRBD1 matches 9 bases. The V and J ends lost 2 bases and 6 bases, in that order; junction bases with no gene match: 2. The CDR3 is 13 amino acids. From germline, CDR1 is SGHRS and CDR2 YFSETQ. CDR3 nucleotide sequence: TGCGCCAGCAGCTTTGGGGACAGGGATGGCTACACCTTC. This translates into CASSFGDRDGYTF. The complete variable domain, with remaining parts taken from reference TRBV5-1 and TRBJ1-2, reads KAGVTQTPRYLIKTRGQQVTLSCSPISGHRSVSWYQQTPGQGLQFLFEYFSETQRNKGNFPGRFSGRQFSNSRSEMNVSTLELGDSALYLCASSFGDRDGYTFGSGTRLTVV.

This clonotype has only a few counts. The chain joins TRBV12-3 or TRBV12-4 to TRBJ2-1, with 11 bases lining up with TRBD2. V shed 1 base and J 6 bases; nucleotides not matched to a gene: 2. CDR3 length: 15 residues. CDR3 amino acids: CASSLVSGGANEQFF. CDR3 in DNA: TGTGCCAGCAGTTTAGTTAGCGGGGGGGCCAATGAGCAGTTCTTC.

On this clonotype: At one boundary the junction diverges from the germline segment, which might be a read error. The V and J genes are TRBV11-3 and TRBJ2-1; 11 bases agree with TRBD2. This CDR3 has 13 amino acids. CDR1 and CDR2 (germline): SGHNT, YENEEA. The CDR3 sequence: CASSLSSSGGAIF. Written as DNA, the CDR3 is TGTGCCAGCAGCTTATCGAGTAGCGGGGGGGCGATCTTC.

The chain combines TRBV10-3 with TRBJ2-3; 9 positions match TRBD2. J gave up 4 bases and V 6 bases, and 23 bases lay outside the gene matches. This CDR3 region has 20 residues. Germline values: CDR1 ENHRY, CDR2 SYGVKD. The CDR3 spells CAISRTIAGVFEEGPDTQYF. The CDR3 nucleotides are TGTGCCATCAGCCGCACTATAGCGGGGGTCTTTGAGGAGGGGCCAGATACGCAGTATTTT.

This clonotype was counted only a few times. This chain links TRBV7-2 with TRBJ1-1; the D is unclear. Trimming removed 0 bases at V and 4 bases at J, with 9 bases between. This CDR3 spans 14 amino acids. Per germline, CDR1 SGHTA and CDR2 FQGNSA. The CDR3 protein is CASSLAWQSTEAFF. The CDR3 DNA reads TGTGCCAGCAGCTTAGCGTGGCAGAGCACTGAAGCTTTCTTT.

The chain combines TRBV24-1 with TRBJ2-1, with D perhaps being TRBD1 or TRBD2 (7 bases each). CDR3 length equals 16 residues. Looked up from germline, CDR1 is KGHDR and CDR2 is SFDVKD. The V and J ends lost 4 bases and 6 bases respectively, with 18 bases between them. The CDR3 DNA sequence: TGTGCCACCAGTGACTCAGACAGGGAGGGGGTCAATGAGCAGTTCTTC. It specifies CATSDSDREGVNEQFF.